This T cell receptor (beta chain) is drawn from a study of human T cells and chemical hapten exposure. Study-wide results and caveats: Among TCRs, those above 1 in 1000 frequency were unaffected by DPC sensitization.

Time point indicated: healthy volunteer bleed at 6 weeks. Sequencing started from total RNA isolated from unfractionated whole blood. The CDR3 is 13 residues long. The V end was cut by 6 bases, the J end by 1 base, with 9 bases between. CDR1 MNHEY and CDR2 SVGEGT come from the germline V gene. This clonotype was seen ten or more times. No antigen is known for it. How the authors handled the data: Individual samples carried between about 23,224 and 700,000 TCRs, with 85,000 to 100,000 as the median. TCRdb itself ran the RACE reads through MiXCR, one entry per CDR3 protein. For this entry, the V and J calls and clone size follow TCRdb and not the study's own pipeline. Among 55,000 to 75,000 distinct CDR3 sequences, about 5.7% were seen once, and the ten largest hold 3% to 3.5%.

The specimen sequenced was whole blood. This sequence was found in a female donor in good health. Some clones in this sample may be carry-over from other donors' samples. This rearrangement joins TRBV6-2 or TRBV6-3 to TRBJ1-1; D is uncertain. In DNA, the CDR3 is TGTGCCAGCAGCACGGGTCCGAACACTGAAGCTTTCTTT. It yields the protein CASSTGPNTEAFF.